The 20 T cell receptor beta chains given below trace back to one sample, sequenced in a study of CD4 T cells in relation to SARS-CoV-2 and coronaviruses. Unexposed donor CD4+ T cells date from about 2011-2018, before the COVID-19 pandemic. TCRdb's copy holds only in-frame clones and misses some; the assay was immunoSEQ multiplex PCR. The data show tens of thousands of clones, 75% to 90% seen once. The sample consisted of memory CD4+ T cells from PBMCs. The receptors were gathered from a human donor in good health.

This chain links TRBV7-2 with TRBJ2-7; 8 bases agree with TRBD2. The CDR3 has 14 residues. The ends lost 5 bases at V and 7 bases at J; junction bases unmatched: 10. CDR1 and CDR2 (germline): SGHTA, FQGNSA. CDR3 sequence reads: CASSPASGPREQYF. CDR3 DNA sequence: TGTGCCAGCAGCCCCGCTAGCGGGCCCAGGGAGCAGTACTTC. Full variable domain (outside the CDR3, taken from reference TRBV7-2 and TRBJ2-7): GAGVSQSPSNKVTEKGKDVELRCDPISGHTALYWYRQSLGQGLEFLIYFQGNSAPDKSGLPSDRFSAERTGGSVSTLTIQRTQQEDSAVYLCASSPASGPREQYFGPGTRLTVT.

V usage is TRBV4-1 and J usage is TRBJ2-3; 7 nucleotides match TRBD1. V was clipped by 2 bases and J by 7 bases; unmatched bases: 6. The CDR3 is 14 residues long. Germline V lookup: CDR1 MGHRA, CDR2 YSYEKL. CDR3 in amino acids: CASSQTTGENTQYF. The CDR3 DNA reads as TGCGCCAGCAGCCAAACAACAGGGGAGAATACGCAGTATTTT.

The chain combines TRBV30 with TRBJ1-2; D is unclear. Germline V CDR1 and CDR2: GTSNPN, SVGIG (reference sequence). Trimming stripped 0 bases from V and 9 bases from J, with 14 bases between. The CDR3 extends over 13 amino acids. DNA for the CDR3: TGTGCCTGGAGTGTTCCGGGTTCCAGAAGCTACACCTTC. Residues: CAWSVPGSRSYTF.

The J gene is TRBJ1-2, the V gene TRBV29-1, with TRBD1 identical over 7 bases. V lost 5 bases, J lost 6 bases, and 3 bases stayed unmatched. CDR1 and CDR2 (germline): SQVTM, ANQGSEA. This CDR3 region has 11 residues. Here the CDR3 reads CSVQTGHGYTF. CDR3 DNA sequence: TGCAGCGTTCAGACAGGGCATGGCTACACCTTC.

This CDR3 reads CASDVGGSTDTQYF. The CDR3 nucleotides read TGTGCCAGCGACGTTGGGGGGAGCACAGATACGCAGTATTTT. This chain links TRBV28 with TRBJ2-3; TRBD2 is a possible D gene (6 bases). The germline CDR1 and CDR2 sequences are MDHEN and SYDVKM. This CDR3 is built from 14 residues. V gave up 8 bases and J gave up 0 bases, with 12 bases separating them.

The rearrangement links TRBV10-1 to TRBJ2-3; no clear D gene. Germline assignment: CDR1 WNHNN and CDR2 SYGVQD (reference sequence). The V end lost 4 bases, the J end lost 10 bases, and 12 bases lay between the germline ends. There are 12 residues in the CDR3. The CDR3 sequence is CASSVGTSPQYF. The CDR3 DNA reads as TGCGCCAGCAGTGTCGGTACAAGCCCGCAGTATTTT.

This clone turned up a few times. DNA for the CDR3: TGTGCCAGCAGGCGAACCGGGACTAGCGTAAATGAGCAGTTCTTC. Residues: CASRRTGTSVNEQFF. This rearrangement joins TRBV27 to TRBJ2-1; 10 bases match TRBD2. Trimming cost V 6 bases and J 7 bases; bases outside gene matches: 9. The CDR3 runs 15 residues. Looked up from germline, CDR1 is MNHEY and CDR2 is SMNVEV (reference sequence).

The rearrangement links TRBV4-1 to TRBJ2-7; 11 nucleotides match TRBD2. This CDR3 has 15 amino acids. CDR1 is MGHRA and CDR2 is YSYEKL in the germline V gene. J was trimmed by 8 bases and V by 0 bases; bases with no gene match: 6. CDR3 coding DNA: TGCGCCAGCAGCCAAGAACTAGCGGGAGTGAGAAAGCAGTACTTC. It codes for CASSQELAGVRKQYF.

The gene calls are TRBV28 and TRBJ1-2, with D unclear. The CDR3 spans 12 residues. Trimming cost V 3 bases and J 8 bases, with 10 bases left between them. Germline V gene lookup returns CDR1 MDHEN and CDR2 SYDVKM. CDR3 amino acids: CASSLGLGGYTF. CDR3 sequence (DNA): TGTGCCAGCAGTTTGGGGTTGGGCGGCTACACCTTC.

The J gene is TRBJ1-2, the V gene TRBV28, with 8 nucleotides matching TRBD1. Germline V lookup: CDR1 MDHEN, CDR2 SYDVKM. The V segment lost 8 bases and the J segment 8 bases; nucleotides outside the gene matches: 10. This CDR3 spans 13 amino acids. The DNA of the CDR3 is TGTGCCAGCCGGGAAGGACAGGGCTGGGGCTACACCTTC. Its translation: CASREGQGWGYTF.

This chain links TRBV4-2 with TRBJ1-5; 7 nucleotides align to TRBD1. Germline CDR1 LGHNA, CDR2 YNFKEQ. CDR3 length: 17 residues. J lost 2 bases, V lost 0 bases, and 7 bases had no gene match. CDR3 residues: CASSQETGASGNQPQHF. For the CDR3, the DNA is TGTGCCAGCAGCCAAGAAACAGGGGCGAGTGGCAATCAGCCCCAGCATTTT.

V is TRBV11-2 and J is TRBJ2-7; D is unresolved. CDR1 is SGHAT, CDR2 FQNNGV, per germline. V lost 0 bases to trimming and J lost 2 bases, with 11 bases between them. This CDR3 spans 15 amino acids. CDR3 in amino acids: CASSLDQARPYEQYF. The CDR3 nucleotides read TGTGCCAGCAGCTTAGATCAAGCGCGCCCCTACGAGCAGTACTTC.

The rearrangement uses TRBV5-1 and TRBJ2-2, with D perhaps TRBD1 or TRBD2 (6 bases each). Looked up from germline, CDR1 is SGHRS and CDR2 is YFSETQ. Trimming shortened V by 4 bases and J by 4 bases, and 26 bases separated the two germline ends. This CDR3 spans 19 amino acids. The DNA for the CDR3 is TGCGCCAGCAGCCCTTCTAGCCTTCAACTAGGGGGGACCACCGGGGAGCTGTTTTTT. Residues: CASSPSSLQLGGTTGELFF. The complete variable domain, with remaining parts taken from reference TRBV5-1 and TRBJ2-2, reads KAGVTQTPRYLIKTRGQQVTLSCSPISGHRSVSWYQQTPGQGLQFLFEYFSETQRNKGNFPGRFSGRQFSNSRSEMNVSTLELGDSALYLCASSPSSLQLGGTTGELFFGEGSRLTVL.

This sequence joins TRBV28 and TRBJ2-1; TRBD2 agrees at 9 bases. Looked up from germline, CDR1 is MDHEN and CDR2 is SYDVKM. There are 16 residues in the CDR3. Trimming cost V 2 bases and J 11 bases; bases outside gene matches: 13. The CDR3 here is CASSLGAGGGRGKQFF. The DNA of the CDR3 is TGTGCCAGCAGTTTAGGGGCGGGAGGGGGGCGAGGGAAGCAGTTCTTC.

The chain employs TRBV28 and TRBJ2-6, with D possibly TRBD2 on 6 matching bases. This CDR3 spans 14 amino acids. Trimming took 5 bases from V and 1 from J, leaving 6 bases between them. CDR1 and CDR2 (germline): MDHEN, SYDVKM. The CDR3 reads CASSRGSGANVLTF. In DNA, the CDR3 is TGTGCCAGCAGTCGGGGGTCTGGGGCCAACGTCCTGACTTTC.

The rearrangement uses TRBV28 and TRBJ2-2; possible D gene TRBD2, 5 bases. Germline-derived CDR1 and CDR2 are MDHEN and SYDVKM. V lost 6 bases, J lost 1 base, and 12 bases lay in between. CDR3 size: 15 residues. CDR3 sequence: CASSLDFLNTGELFF. CDR3 nucleotide sequence: TGTGCCAGCAGCCTGGACTTCCTGAACACCGGGGAGCTGTTTTTT.

For the CDR3, the DNA is TGTGCCAGCAGCCCCCGGGGACTAGCGGGAGGGATAGGCGAGCAGTACTTC. Protein product: CASSPRGLAGGIGEQYF. This chain connects TRBV7-3 to TRBJ2-7; TRBD2 aligns across 16 bases. CDR3 length: 17 amino acids. From germline, CDR1 is SGHTA and CDR2 FQGTGA. After removal of 5 bases from V and 6 bases from J, the junction contained 10 bases not matched to a gene.

The V call is TRBV7-2, the J call TRBJ2-5; D tentatively fits TRBD1 or TRBD2 (5 bases each). V was clipped by 8 bases and J by 4 bases, with 14 bases between them. This CDR3 has 13 amino acids. Germline CDR1 reads SGHTA; CDR2 reads FQGNSA. CDR3: CASHESGRETQYF. The DNA for the CDR3 is TGTGCCAGCCACGAATCGGGACGAGAGACCCAGTACTTC.

The chain employs TRBV19 and TRBJ2-2, with D possibly matching TRBD1 (6 bases). V was cut by 5 bases and J by 1 base, with 8 bases left in between. The CDR3 consists of 14 residues. From germline, CDR1 is LNHDA and CDR2 SQIVND (reference sequence). CDR3 protein: CASSEGQNTGELFF. The CDR3 DNA sequence: TGTGCCAGTAGTGAGGGACAGAACACCGGGGAGCTGTTTTTT.

V and J are TRBV28 and TRBJ2-5; D gene uncertain. The germline CDR1 and CDR2 sequences are MDHEN and SYDVKM. CDR3 size: 14 residues. Trimming shortened V by 5 bases and J by 0 bases, and 10 bases separated the two germline ends. For the CDR3, the DNA is TGTGCCAGCAGTCCAACAACGAACCAAGAGACCCAGTACTTC. Translating gives CASSPTTNQETQYF.